One TCR beta chain is described in this entry. J was trimmed by 8 bases and V by 3 bases; bases with no gene match: 5. Germline V gene data show CDR1 as LNHNV and CDR2 as YYDKDF (reference sequence). The CDR3 length is 13 residues. A quantity of about 0.45 to 1 ug RNA underwent reverse transcription using random hexamers. TCRdb re-called the immunoSEQ multiplex PCR reads with MiXCR, one entry per CDR3 protein. The repertoire includes more than 120,000 distinct CDR3 sequences, approximately 94% of them detected once, and 0.07% to 0.1% sits in the top ten. The authors sequenced TCR beta from blood CD8+ and CD4+ T cells. Negative isolation yielded CD8+ and CD4+ T cells; FACS enriched TEMRA cells. This specimen belongs to a study of CD8 T cells in Susac syndrome.

The sample was CD4+ T cells from PBMCs. The chain joins TRBV15 to TRBJ1-1; 8 bases align to TRBD1. The sequence came from a human donor in good health. For the CDR3, the DNA is TGTGCCACCAGCAGTATGGACAGGGTGGAAGCTTTCTTT. Protein: CATSSMDRVEAFF.